Listed below are T cell receptor beta chains from one sample, sequenced in a study of shared clonotypes between healthy human individuals. The protocol was immunoSEQ multiplex PCR, while the TCRdb copy is restricted to in-frame clones and leaves out a portion. The sample consists of some 200,000 clones, over 50% of them appearing once. Material for sequencing was memory CD4+ T cells sorted from blood. The receptors shown here come from a man younger than 45 in good health. Both conserved end residues are part of each CDR3. The order of the fields is clone size, V gene, D gene, J gene, CDR3 protein, CDR3 DNA. D genes are given only for firm matches. The size field is filled for only some rows; it gives once, few, many or a size class.

>few|TRBV30|TRBD2|TRBJ2-5
CAWGTTANPRSSTQYF
TGTGCCTGGGGGACTACGGCCAACCCTAGGTCGTCGACCCAGTACTTC
>.|TRBV19|TRBD1|TRBJ1-5
CASSVQGAQPQHF
TGTGCCAGTAGTGTCCAGGGGGCTCAGCCCCAGCATTTT
>.|TRBV19|TRBD1|TRBJ2-2
CASRDRGRGTGELFF
TGTGCCAGTAGAGACAGGGGAAGGGGAACCGGGGAGCTGTTTTTT
>once|TRBV30|.|TRBJ1-2
CAWAPGLGYTF
TGTGCCTGGGCCCCAGGTTTGGGCTACACCTTC
>.|TRBV6-6|.|TRBJ1-1
CASSFVTGRSGTEAFF
TGTGCCAGCAGTTTTGTAACGGGCCGTTCGGGCACTGAAGCTTTCTTT
>.|TRBV5-4|.|TRBJ2-7
CASSNALGRISGTGYEQYF
TGTGCCAGCAGCAACGCCTTAGGCAGGATATCGGGAACAGGCTACGAGCAGTACTTC
>.|TRBV5-4|.|TRBJ1-1
CASSLAGGDTEAFF
TGTGCCAGCAGCTTGGCCGGGGGAGACACTGAAGCTTTCTTT
>.|TRBV27|.|TRBJ2-3
CASSSAAGDTQYF
TGTGCCAGCAGTTCCGCCGCGGGAGATACGCAGTATTTT
>few|TRBV7-9|.|TRBJ2-7
CASSSDTALYYEQYF
TGTGCCAGCAGCAGCGACACCGCCCTTTACTACGAGCAGTACTTC
>.|TRBV27|TRBD1|TRBJ1-2
CASSLGTGENYGYTF
TGTGCCAGCAGTTTAGGGACAGGCGAAAACTATGGCTACACCTTC
>.|TRBV7-8|.|TRBJ1-1
CASSRKSNSQANTEAFF
TGTGCCAGCAGCCGCAAGAGCAACTCACAGGCGAACACTGAAGCTTTCTTT
>.|TRBV7-9|TRBD2|TRBJ2-7
CASSLDRTSGFYEQYF
TGTGCCAGCAGCTTAGACAGGACTAGCGGGTTCTACGAGCAGTACTTC
>once|TRBV5-6|TRBD1|TRBJ1-5
CASSSSGTGVYQPQHF
TGTGCCAGCAGCTCGAGCGGGACAGGGGTTTATCAGCCCCAGCATTTT
>.|TRBV6-5|TRBD2|TRBJ2-3
CASSFTTSGADTQYF
TGTGCCAGCAGTTTTACGACTAGCGGCGCAGATACGCAGTATTTT
>few|TRBV30|.|TRBJ1-1
CAWSVSKSTEAFF
TGTGCCTGGAGTGTTTCGAAGTCGACTGAAGCTTTCTTT
>.|TRBV28|TRBD1|TRBJ2-3
CASSADRGGMPGTDTQYF
TGTGCCAGTTCCGCAGACAGGGGCGGTATGCCGGGCACAGATACGCAGTATTTT
>.|TRBV5-1|.|TRBJ2-5
CASSSGRTDVQTQYF
TGCGCCAGCAGCTCCGGTCGTACGGACGTCCAGACCCAGTACTTC
>.|TRBV11-2|.|TRBJ2-1
CASSELLLRHNEQFF
TGTGCCAGCAGCGAACTACTCTTACGTCACAATGAGCAGTTCTTC
>.|TRBV5-1|.|TRBJ2-2
CASSLDRTNTGELFF
TGCGCCAGCAGCCTGGACAGAACGAACACCGGGGAGCTGTTTTTT
>once|TRBV27|.|TRBJ2-5
CASSIRVQETQYF
TGTGCCAGCAGTATCAGGGTGCAAGAGACCCAGTACTTC
>few|TRBV6-1|.|TRBJ1-2
CASKNQGLVGYTF
TGTGCCAGCAAGAACCAGGGTTTAGTTGGCTACACCTTC
>.|TRBV7-2|TRBD1|TRBJ2-4
CASSPRGQVPLF
TGTGCCAGCAGCCCCCGGGGACAGGTTCCCTTGTTC
>.|TRBV19|.|TRBJ2-6
CASSILVSGANVLTF
TGTGCCAGTAGTATATTGGTCTCTGGGGCCAACGTCCTGACTTTC
>.|TRBV11-3|.|TRBJ2-7
CASRKAGTKIYEQYF
TGTGCCAGCAGAAAAGCCGGGACAAAGATCTACGAGCAGTACTTC
>.|TRBV5-4|.|TRBJ1-1
CASSPGGPWGMNTEAFF
TGTGCCAGCAGCCCGGGGGGACCTTGGGGGATGAACACTGAAGCTTTCTTT
>.|TRBV5-5|TRBD1|TRBJ1-1
CASSLAQGQMNTEAFF
TGTGCCAGCAGCTTGGCACAGGGGCAAATGAACACTGAAGCTTTCTTT
>once|TRBV7-8|.|TRBJ2-7
CASSSPRPPNEQYF
TGTGCCAGCAGCTCCCCCCGCCCCCCTAACGAGCAGTACTTC
>.|TRBV2|.|TRBJ1-2
CASSYRASYGYTF
TGTGCCAGCAGTTACCGGGCCTCCTATGGCTACACCTTC
>.|TRBV5-8|TRBD1|TRBJ2-7
CASSLGDRVGPYEQYF
TGTGCCAGCAGCTTGGGGGACAGGGTCGGGCCCTACGAGCAGTACTTC
>.|TRBV28|TRBD2|TRBJ2-1
CASLGDYYNEQFF
TGTGCCAGCCTCGGGGACTACTACAATGAGCAGTTCTTC
>.|TRBV15|TRBD1|TRBJ1-2
CATSIAGTGNYGYTF
TGTGCCACCAGCATTGCAGGGACAGGAAACTATGGCTACACCTTC
>.|TRBV25-1|.|TRBJ2-1
CASAQRGSYNEQFF
TGTGCCAGCGCCCAGAGGGGCTCCTACAATGAGCAGTTCTTC
>.|TRBV14|.|TRBJ2-1
CASSQDHYEQFF
TGTGCCAGCAGCCAAGATCATTATGAGCAGTTCTTC
>.|TRBV7-2|.|TRBJ2-3
CASSLAPHSTDTQYF
TGTGCCAGCAGCTTAGCGCCCCACAGCACAGATACGCAGTATTTT
>few|TRBV2|TRBD1|TRBJ2-3
CASRGQGSYVTDTQYF
TGTGCCAGCAGGGGACAGGGGAGTTATGTTACAGATACGCAGTATTTT
>.|TRBV11-3|.|TRBJ2-2
CASSLGRAQGNTGELFF
TGTGCCAGCAGCTTAGGGAGGGCCCAGGGAAACACCGGGGAGCTGTTTTTT
>.|TRBV15|.|TRBJ1-4
CATSRVRSEKLFF
TGTGCCACCAGCAGAGTTCGGAGTGAAAAACTGTTTTTT
>.|TRBV7-2|.|TRBJ2-4
CASSLDASRAKNIQYF
TGTGCCAGCAGCTTAGACGCGTCACGGGCCAAAAACATTCAGTACTTC
>.|TRBV5-6|TRBD1|TRBJ1-2
CASNLPGGYGYTF
TGTGCCAGCAACCTCCCAGGGGGCTATGGCTACACCTTC
>few|TRBV29-1|TRBD2|TRBJ2-7
CSVGRTSGTNEQYF
TGCAGCGTTGGTAGGACTAGCGGGACTAACGAGCAGTACTTC
>.|TRBV7-9|.|TRBJ2-3
CASSLATVQDTQYF
TGTGCCAGCAGCTTAGCGACGGTCCAAGATACGCAGTATTTT
>.|TRBV5-1|.|TRBJ1-2
CASSFTGTNGYTF
TGCGCCAGCAGCTTCACAGGGACGAATGGCTACACCTTC
>.|TRBV11-2|.|TRBJ2-7
CASSSPRGTSEQYF
TGTGCCAGCAGCTCCCCGAGGGGGACGAGCGAGCAGTACTTC
>few|TRBV5-1|.|TRBJ1-1
CASSPEGHGVNTEAFF
TGCGCCAGCAGCCCTGAGGGGCATGGAGTGAACACTGAAGCTTTCTTT
>few|TRBV7-9|.|TRBJ1-5
CASSLDLRGDGNQPQHF
TGTGCCAGCAGCTTAGACCTACGGGGCGATGGCAATCAGCCCCAGCATTTT
>.|TRBV5-1|TRBD2|TRBJ2-7
CASSPGGSSYEQYF
TGCGCCAGCAGCCCGGGGGGATCTTCCTACGAGCAGTACTTC